These 13 T cell receptor beta chains were all obtained from the same sample, sequenced in a study of blood T cells in healthy people across ages. A J-beta primer mix and a sample-barcoded 5' primer were used in a second PCR of roughly 6 to 12 cycles. Each CDR3 protein is one row after TCRdb ran MiXCR on the 5' RACE reads. The table has some 1,500,000 distinct CDR3 sequences, 35% to 45% seen once; the top ten hold just over 4%. The sample taken for sequencing was blood. Receptors were obtained from a young woman in good health.

The chain joins TRBV28 to TRBJ1-4, with 8 bases aligning to TRBD1. The V gene's germline CDR1 is MDHEN and CDR2 SYDVKM. The CDR3 contains 15 residues. V lost 6 bases to trimming and J lost 8 bases; unmatched junction nucleotides: 11. Here the CDR3 reads CASSQRRGLGEKLFF. Written as DNA, the CDR3 is TGTGCCAGCAGCCAACGCAGGGGGCTCGGGGAAAAACTGTTTTTT.

There are a few counts of this clonotype. The chain links TRBV7-2 to TRBJ2-5; D is undetermined. Trimming cost V 8 bases and J 1 base, with 17 bases left between them. The germline V gene encodes CDR1 SGHTA and CDR2 FQGNSA. The CDR3 spans 15 residues. CDR3 sequence: CASVLAAVAQETQYF. CDR3 DNA sequence: TGTGCCAGCGTACTTGCGGCCGTGGCCCAAGAGACCCAGTACTTC.

The chain is built from TRBV20-1 and TRBJ1-4; 9 bases are a match to TRBD1. Germline CDR1 and CDR2: DFQATT and SNEGSKA (reference sequence). J gave up 6 bases and V 6 bases, and 5 bases lay outside the gene matches. This CDR3 has 13 amino acids. CDR3 loop: CSAQGTGYEKLFF. In DNA, the CDR3 is TGCAGTGCGCAAGGGACAGGGTATGAAAAACTGTTTTTT.

This clonotype has just a few counts. This chain connects TRBV27 to TRBJ2-1; 8 positions match TRBD1. The CDR3 runs 14 residues. V shed 5 bases and J 5 bases; nucleotides not matched to a gene: 5. CDR1 and CDR2 from the germline V gene are MNHEY and SMNVEV (reference sequence). CDR3 DNA: TGTGCCAGCAGTGCAGGGGGCCCGGACAATGAGCAGTTCTTC. Translation: CASSAGGPDNEQFF.

This chain uses TRBV6-2 or TRBV6-3 with TRBJ2-7; D tentatively reads TRBD1 or TRBD2 (5 bases each). Germline CDR1 MNHEY, CDR2 SVGEGT. V lost 7 bases to trimming and J lost 6 bases, with 16 bases between them. The CDR3 contains 13 residues. The CDR3 is CASTRSGTLEQYF. For the CDR3, the DNA is TGTGCCAGCACCCGATCCGGGACCCTCGAGCAGTACTTC.

The chain links TRBV6-1 to TRBJ2-7, with D perhaps TRBD2 (5 bases). Looked up from germline, CDR1 is MNHNS and CDR2 is SASEGT. This CDR3 comprises 15 residues. V lost 5 bases, J lost 0 bases, and 14 bases lay in between. This CDR3 reads CASSHGLPRSYEQYF. In DNA form, the CDR3 reads TGTGCCAGCAGTCATGGACTCCCTCGCTCCTACGAGCAGTACTTC.

J is TRBJ2-3 and V is TRBV27; 14 positions match TRBD2. From germline, CDR1 is MNHEY and CDR2 SMNVEV (reference sequence). After removal of 8 bases from V and 2 bases from J, the junction contained 18 bases not matched to a gene. The CDR3 totals 20 residues. The CDR3 is CASSPLGTSGRAPFTDTQYF. CDR3 sequence (DNA): TGTGCCAGCTCTCCCCTAGGGACTAGCGGGAGAGCCCCCTTCACAGATACGCAGTATTTT.

This clonotype was seen only a few times. This chain links TRBV7-6 with TRBJ1-2, with D uncertain. The germline V and J ends were trimmed by 5 bases and 5 bases, with 12 bases remaining between them. This CDR3 spans 13 amino acids. Looked up from germline, CDR1 is SGHVS and CDR2 is FNYEAQ. The CDR3 DNA reads TGTGCCAGCAGCCTTCGAAAAAATTATGGCTACACCTTC. It translates to CASSLRKNYGYTF.

This clonotype was seen a few times. This CDR3 reads CASSYSRPWGVRTNNEQFF. CDR3 DNA: TGTGCCAGCAGTTACTCTCGGCCATGGGGGGTTCGGACTAACAATGAGCAGTTCTTC. The chain carries TRBV6-5 and TRBJ2-1, with D possibly matching TRBD2 (6 bases). Per the germline V gene, CDR1 is MNHEY and CDR2 is SVGAGI. The CDR3 length is 19 residues. V was shortened by 0 bases and J by 5 bases, with 23 bases between the two germline ends.

The rearrangement uses TRBV5-1 and TRBJ1-4; D perhaps matches TRBD1 (6 bases). CDR3 size: 14 residues. Looked up from germline, CDR1 is SGHRS and CDR2 is YFSETQ. The V end was cut by 0 bases, the J end by 7 bases, with 10 bases between. The CDR3 loop is CASSLEGGGEKLFF. CDR3 sequence (DNA): TGCGCCAGCAGCTTGGAAGGGGGAGGTGAAAAACTGTTTTTT.

The table lists this clonotype with a few counts. The genes are TRBV5-5 and TRBJ2-1, with TRBD1 matching over 9 bases. The junction had 7 bases not matched to a gene; V was cut back by 1 base and J by 8 bases. Germline V gives CDR1 SGHKS, CDR2 YYEKEE (reference sequence). The CDR3 covers 15 residues. DNA for the CDR3: TGTGCCAGCAGCTTGACAGGGGGCGCGGGATATGAGCAGTTCTTC. Its translation is CASSLTGGAGYEQFF.

This clonotype turned up a few times. The chain carries TRBV11-2 and TRBJ2-3; D perhaps matches TRBD1 (7 bases). Germline CDR1 SGHAT, CDR2 FQNNGV. CDR3 size: 15 residues. V dropped 1 base and J dropped 4 bases, with 12 bases sitting between them. The CDR3 sequence is CASSLAGRGADTQYF. CDR3 DNA sequence: TGTGCCAGCAGCTTAGCCGGCAGGGGGGCAGATACGCAGTATTTT.

V gene TRBV11-2 combines with J gene TRBJ2-7, with 9 nucleotides matching TRBD1. CDR1 is SGHAT, CDR2 FQNNGV, per germline. V shed 4 bases and J 2 bases; nucleotides not matched to a gene: 9. CDR3 length: 16 residues. The CDR3 coding sequence is TGTGCCAGCAGCTCAACGACCGGGACAGGGACCTACGAGCAGTACTTC. Protein sequence: CASSSTTGTGTYEQYF.